The 18 T cell receptor beta chains listed next were all sequenced from one sample in a study of blood T cell repertoires in COVID-19. The repertoire was sequenced with immunoSEQ multiplex PCR; TCRdb's copy has only in-frame clones and lacks some. The sample lists about 230,000 clones; roughly 85% were seen once. Sequenced: peripheral blood. The receptors stem from a woman in her 70s with active or convalescent COVID-19.

The J gene is TRBJ1-6, the V gene TRBV5-1; D not certain. Germline values: CDR1 SGHRS, CDR2 YFSETQ. Trimming took 4 bases from V and 8 from J, leaving 7 bases between them. The CDR3 length is 12 residues. This CDR3 is CASSASDSPLHF. CDR3 coding DNA: TGCGCCAGCAGCGCCAGCGATTCACCCCTCCACTTT.

The V gene is TRBV13, the J gene TRBJ2-3; tentative D call: TRBD1 (6 bases). The V end was cut by 1 base, the J end by 2 bases, with 10 bases between. The CDR3 spans 15 residues. Germline-derived CDR1 and CDR2 are PRHDT and FYEKMQ (reference sequence). The CDR3 nucleotides are TGTGCCAGCAGCTTAGTGGACAGTACCACAGATACGCAGTATTTT. Amino acid sequence: CASSLVDSTTDTQYF.

This clone appeared a few times. The CDR3 protein is CASIWDRVKPQHF. The DNA of the CDR3 is TGTGCCAGCATCTGGGACAGGGTGAAGCCCCAGCATTTT. The chain is built from TRBV11-3 and TRBJ1-5, with TRBD1 matching 9 bases. V trimming: 7 bases; J trimming: 8 bases; junction bases outside the gene matches: 6. The germline V gene has CDR1 SGHNT and CDR2 YENEEA. The CDR3 length is 13 residues.

The CDR3: CASSPWTGATGELFF. The CDR3 nucleotides are TGTGCCAGCAGCCCGTGGACAGGGGCGACCGGGGAGCTGTTTTTT. This rearrangement joins TRBV7-2 to TRBJ2-2; 9 bases are shared with TRBD1. The CDR3 is 15 amino acids. The trim removed 5 bases at V and 5 bases at J, leaving 6 bases unmatched. Germline CDR1 SGHTA, CDR2 FQGNSA.

CDR3: CASSHSSQGARNIQYF. The DNA of the CDR3 is TGTGCCAGCAGCCACTCGAGCCAGGGGGCGAGGAACATTCAGTACTTC. V usage is TRBV3-1 (or the pseudogene TRBV3-2) and J usage is TRBJ2-4; 8 positions agree with TRBD1. Looked up from germline, CDR1 is LGHDT and CDR2 is YNNKEL (reference sequence). The V and J ends lost 3 bases and 7 bases, in that order; junction bases with no gene match: 11. The CDR3 extends over 16 amino acids.

This clone was seen a single time. The chain couples TRBV5-6 to TRBJ2-3, with 9 bases matching TRBD2. The CDR3 totals 17 residues. V lost 0 bases and J lost 0; bases outside the gene matches: 5. CDR1 and CDR2 from the germline V gene are SGHDT and YYEEEE. The CDR3 DNA reads TGTGCCAGCAGCTTGGGGAGACTAGCGGTAAGCACAGATACGCAGTATTTT. Translation: CASSLGRLAVSTDTQYF.

This clone has only one observation. V usage is TRBV5-1 and J usage is TRBJ1-2; the D gene is possibly TRBD1 (6 bases). The CDR3 totals 12 residues. V was pared by 4 bases and J by 8 bases, with 12 bases between. The germline V gene encodes CDR1 SGHRS and CDR2 YFSETQ. In DNA, the CDR3 is TGCGCCAGCAGCCCAACAGGGAGCGGCTACACCTTC. This codes for CASSPTGSGYTF.

The chain links TRBV3-1 (or the pseudogene TRBV3-2) to TRBJ2-3; 8 nucleotides match TRBD2. The germline V gene encodes CDR1 LGHDT and CDR2 YNNKEL (reference sequence). This CDR3 has 15 residues. The J segment lost 2 bases and the V segment lost 5 bases, leaving 6 bases of the junction unmatched. This CDR3 reads CASSRGLGSTDTQYF. The CDR3 DNA is TGTGCCAGCAGCAGGGGACTAGGATCCACAGATACGCAGTATTTT.

V gene TRBV6-5 combines with J gene TRBJ2-7; TRBD1 matches 9 bases. Per the germline V gene, CDR1 is MNHEY and CDR2 is SVGAGI. The CDR3 loop spans 13 amino acids. V lost 6 bases, J lost 4 bases, and 4 bases stayed unmatched. CDR3 sequence (DNA): TGTGCCAGCAGCCGGACAGGGGAGTACGAGCAGTACTTC. Encoded protein: CASSRTGEYEQYF.

About this clone itself: At one end, the junction sequence differs from germline, possibly due to a read error. The V and J genes are TRBV18 and TRBJ1-2, with 9 bases fitting TRBD1. Germline assignment: CDR1 KGHSH and CDR2 LQKENI. The CDR3 consists of 14 residues. CDR3 DNA: TGTGCCAGCTCCCCACAGGGGGCGGACTATGGCTACACCTTC. Translating it yields CASSPQGADYGYTF.

CDR3 in amino acids: CASRLTGSGANVLTF. In DNA form, the CDR3 reads TGTGCCAGCAGACTGACGGGGTCTGGGGCCAACGTCCTGACTTTC. The rearrangement uses TRBV6-5 and TRBJ2-6; D is possibly TRBD2 (5 bases). The germline gives CDR1 MNHEY, CDR2 SVGAGI. V was trimmed by 6 bases and J by 1 base, leaving 10 bases between them. This CDR3 has 15 residues.

V usage is TRBV6-5 and J usage is TRBJ2-1; a weak D match, TRBD2 (5 bases). V lost 2 bases and J lost 0, with 11 bases in between. The CDR3 loop spans 16 amino acids. Germline V lookup: CDR1 MNHEY, CDR2 SVGAGI. In nucleotides, the CDR3 is TGTGCCAGCAGTTACACGGGAATGAGCTCCTACAATGAGCAGTTCTTC. This sequence encodes CASSYTGMSSYNEQFF.

DNA for the CDR3: TGTGCCAGCAGCTTAGGAGGGGACAGGCAACATTTT. Its translation is CASSLGGDRQHF. The chain has TRBV11-2 and TRBJ1-5; TRBD1 matches 8 bases. Trimming took 1 base from V and 16 from J; bases not matched to a gene: 6. Germline CDR1 SGHAT, CDR2 FQNNGV. This CDR3 has 12 residues.

This sequence joins TRBV5-1 and TRBJ2-1; 8 nucleotides align to TRBD1. V gave up 3 bases and J gave up 7 bases; unmatched junction bases: 6. Germline values: CDR1 SGHRS, CDR2 YFSETQ. The CDR3 has 14 residues. In DNA form, the CDR3 reads TGCGCCAGCAGCTCCGGACAGGGTAAAAATGAGCAGTTCTTC. Its translation is CASSSGQGKNEQFF.

The chain uses TRBV7-9 and TRBJ2-2; the match to TRBD2 covers 13 bases. The trim removed 6 bases at V and 7 bases at J, leaving 8 bases unmatched. In germline, CDR1 is SEHNR, CDR2 FQNEAQ (reference sequence). The CDR3 is 16 amino acids. The DNA of the CDR3 is TGTGCCAGCAGTTCCGGACTAGCGGGAGTTATCGGGGAGCTGTTTTTT. Translating it yields CASSSGLAGVIGELFF.

The sample holds one count of this clone. The chain employs TRBV2 and TRBJ2-1, with a possible D match to TRBD2 (6 bases). Germline CDR1 SNHLY, CDR2 FYNNEI. The CDR3 runs 12 residues. V lost 6 bases and J lost 7, with 10 bases in between. The CDR3 region has the DNA TGTGCCAGCAGGGGAGGCGGGAATGAGCAGTTCTTC. Translated: CASRGGGNEQFF. Complete variable domain (other parts from reference TRBV2 and TRBJ2-1): EPEVTQTPSHQVTQMGQEVILRCVPISNHLYFYWYRQILGQKVEFLVSFYNNEISEKSEIFDDQFSVERPDGSNFTLKIRSTKLEDSAMYFCASRGGGNEQFFGPGTRLTVL.

The chain is built from TRBV6-2 or TRBV6-3 and TRBJ1-2; 8 bases align to TRBD1. Trimming removed 5 bases from V and 4 bases from J; junction bases left unmatched: 12. Germline values: CDR1 MNHEY, CDR2 SVGEGT. The CDR3 is 16 residues long. The chain's CDR3 is CASSTPRQGPIYGYTF. In DNA form, the CDR3 reads TGTGCCAGCAGTACTCCCCGACAGGGGCCTATCTATGGCTACACCTTC.

V usage is TRBV7-9 and J usage is TRBJ2-7; D remains ambiguous. CDR3 length: 12 amino acids. Deletions cut 5 bases from V and 2 bases from J, with 7 bases between. Germline V gene lookup returns CDR1 SEHNR and CDR2 FQNEAQ (reference sequence). Here the CDR3 DNA reads TGTGCCAGCAGCGAGGATCCCTACGAGCAGTACTTC. Translated, it gives CASSEDPYEQYF.